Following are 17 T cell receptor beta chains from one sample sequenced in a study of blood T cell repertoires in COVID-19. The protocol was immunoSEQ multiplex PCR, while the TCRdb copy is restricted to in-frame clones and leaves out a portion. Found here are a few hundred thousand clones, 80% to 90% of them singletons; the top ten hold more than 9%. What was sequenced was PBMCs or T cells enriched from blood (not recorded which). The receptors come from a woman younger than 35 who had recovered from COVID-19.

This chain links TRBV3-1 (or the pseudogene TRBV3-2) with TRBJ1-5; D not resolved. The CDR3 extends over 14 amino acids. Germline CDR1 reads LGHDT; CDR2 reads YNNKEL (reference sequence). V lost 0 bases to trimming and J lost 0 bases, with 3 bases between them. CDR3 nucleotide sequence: TGTGCCAGCAGCCAAGATCATAGCAATCAGCCCCAGCATTTT. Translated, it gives CASSQDHSNQPQHF.

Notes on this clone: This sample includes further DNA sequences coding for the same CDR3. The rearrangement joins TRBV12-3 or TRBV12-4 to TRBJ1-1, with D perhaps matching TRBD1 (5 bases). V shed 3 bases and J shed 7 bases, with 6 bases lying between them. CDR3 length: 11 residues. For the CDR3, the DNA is TGTGCCAGCAGTTTCGGGGGTGAAGCTTTCTTT. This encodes CASSFGGEAFF.

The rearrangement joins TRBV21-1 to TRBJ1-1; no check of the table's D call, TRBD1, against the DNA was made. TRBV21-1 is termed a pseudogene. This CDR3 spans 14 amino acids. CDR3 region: CASSNNRLNTEAFF. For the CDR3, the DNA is TGTGCCAGCAGCAATAACAGATTGAACACTGAAGCTTTCTTT.

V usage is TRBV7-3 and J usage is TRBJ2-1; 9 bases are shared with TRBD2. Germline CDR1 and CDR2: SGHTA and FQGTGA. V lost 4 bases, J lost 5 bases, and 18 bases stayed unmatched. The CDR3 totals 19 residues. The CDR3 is CASSSKTSGATYPHNEQFF. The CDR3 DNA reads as TGTGCCAGCAGCTCCAAGACTAGCGGAGCTACCTACCCCCACAATGAGCAGTTCTTC.

The CDR3, as DNA: TGTGCCAGCAGCTTGGGACAGTACACTGAAGCTTTCTTT. Translating gives CASSLGQYTEAFF. The chain couples TRBV11-2 to TRBJ1-1; TRBD1 matches at 7 bases. Germline trimming cut 3 bases from V and 3 bases from J; bases unmatched to any gene: 1. The germline V gene encodes CDR1 SGHAT and CDR2 FQNNGV. The CDR3 extends over 13 amino acids.

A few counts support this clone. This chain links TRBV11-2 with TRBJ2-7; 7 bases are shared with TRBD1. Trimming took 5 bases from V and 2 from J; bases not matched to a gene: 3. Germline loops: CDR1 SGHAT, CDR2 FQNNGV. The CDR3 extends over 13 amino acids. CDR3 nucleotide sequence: TGTGCCAGCAGCCGGGACAGAACCTACGAGCAGTACTTC. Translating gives CASSRDRTYEQYF. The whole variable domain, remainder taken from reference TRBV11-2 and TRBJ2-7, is EAGVAQSPRYKIIEKRQSVAFWCNPISGHATLYWYQQILGQGPKLLIQFQNNGVVDDSQLPKDRFSAERLKGVDSTLKIQPAKLEDSAVYLCASSRDRTYEQYFGPGTRLTVT.

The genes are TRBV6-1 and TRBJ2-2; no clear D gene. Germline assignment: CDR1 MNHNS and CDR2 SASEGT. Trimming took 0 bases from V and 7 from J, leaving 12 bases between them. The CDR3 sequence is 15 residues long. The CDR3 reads CASSEALSGGGELFF. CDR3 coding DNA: TGTGCCAGCAGTGAAGCGCTTAGTGGTGGCGGGGAGCTGTTTTTT.

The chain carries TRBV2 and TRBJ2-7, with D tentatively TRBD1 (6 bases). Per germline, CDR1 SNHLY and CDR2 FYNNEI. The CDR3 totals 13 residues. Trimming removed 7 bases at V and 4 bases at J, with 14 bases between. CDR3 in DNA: TGTGCCAGCAAGGGGGTGCCTACTTACGAGCAGTACTTC. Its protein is CASKGVPTYEQYF.

The CDR3 loop is CAISERIGGSWYGYTF. The CDR3 DNA follows: TGTGCCATCAGTGAGAGAATCGGGGGGAGTTGGTATGGCTACACCTTC. The genes are TRBV10-3 and TRBJ1-2; possible D gene TRBD1, 5 bases. Germline CDR1 and CDR2: ENHRY and SYGVKD. Deletions cut 2 bases from V and 5 bases from J, with 18 bases between. The CDR3 runs 16 residues.

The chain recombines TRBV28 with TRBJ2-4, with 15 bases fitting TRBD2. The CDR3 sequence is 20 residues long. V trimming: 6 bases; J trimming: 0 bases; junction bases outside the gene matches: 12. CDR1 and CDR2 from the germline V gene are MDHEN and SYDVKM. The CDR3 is CASSPGLAGGGGLAKNIQYF. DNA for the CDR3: TGTGCCAGCAGCCCGGGACTAGCGGGAGGTGGAGGGCTAGCCAAAAACATTCAGTACTTC.

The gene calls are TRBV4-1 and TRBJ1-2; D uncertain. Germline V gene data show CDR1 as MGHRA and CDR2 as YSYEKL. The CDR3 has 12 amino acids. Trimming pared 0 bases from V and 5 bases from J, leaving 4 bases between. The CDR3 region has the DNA TGCGCCAGCAGCCAAGATCAGTATGGCTACACCTTC. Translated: CASSQDQYGYTF.

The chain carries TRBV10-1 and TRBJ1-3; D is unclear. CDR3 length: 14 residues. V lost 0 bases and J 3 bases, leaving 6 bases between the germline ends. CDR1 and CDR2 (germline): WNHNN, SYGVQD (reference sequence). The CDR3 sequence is CASSESGFGNTIYF. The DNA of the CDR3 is TGCGCCAGCAGTGAGTCCGGGTTTGGAAACACCATATATTTT.

Here the CDR3 DNA reads TGTGCCAGCAGCCAAACGGGGGGGCAGAATGAGCAGTTCTTC. Translated: CASSQTGGQNEQFF. V is TRBV3-1 (or the pseudogene TRBV3-2) and J is TRBJ2-1; TRBD2 agrees at 8 bases. The germline CDR1 and CDR2 sequences are LGHDT and YNNKEL (reference sequence). This CDR3 has 14 amino acids. V was clipped by 2 bases and J by 7 bases; unmatched bases: 4.

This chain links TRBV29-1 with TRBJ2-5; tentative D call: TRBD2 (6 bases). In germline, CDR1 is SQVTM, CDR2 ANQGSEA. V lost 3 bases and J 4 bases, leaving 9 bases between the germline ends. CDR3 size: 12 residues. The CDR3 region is CSVEYGRETQYF. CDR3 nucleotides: TGCAGCGTTGAGTACGGGAGAGAGACCCAGTACTTC.

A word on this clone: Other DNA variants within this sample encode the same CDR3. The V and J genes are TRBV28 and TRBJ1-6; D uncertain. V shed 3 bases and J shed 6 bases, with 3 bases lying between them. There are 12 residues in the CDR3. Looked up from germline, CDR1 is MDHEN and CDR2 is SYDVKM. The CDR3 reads CASSFSNSPLHF. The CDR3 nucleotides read TGTGCCAGCAGTTTCAGTAATTCACCCCTCCACTTT.

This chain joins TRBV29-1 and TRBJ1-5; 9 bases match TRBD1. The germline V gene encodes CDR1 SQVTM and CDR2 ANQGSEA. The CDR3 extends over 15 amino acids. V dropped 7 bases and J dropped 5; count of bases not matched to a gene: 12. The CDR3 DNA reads TGCAGCGCCGAGACCCGGGACAGGGCTTATCAGCCCCAGCATTTT. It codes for CSAETRDRAYQPQHF.

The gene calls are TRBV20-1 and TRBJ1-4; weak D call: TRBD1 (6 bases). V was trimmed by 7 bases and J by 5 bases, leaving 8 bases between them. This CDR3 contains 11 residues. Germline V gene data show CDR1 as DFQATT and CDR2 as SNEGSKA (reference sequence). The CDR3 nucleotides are TGCAGTGTAACAGGGAATGAAAAACTGTTTTTT. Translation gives CSVTGNEKLFF.